The entry below describes one T cell receptor (beta chain). Its target is not known. This record comes from a study of beta chain features in type 1 diabetes. In the study overall: Across every sample, around 100,000,000 sorted cells were examined in total.

Every bit of the isolated RNA underwent reverse transcription, so sequencing read expressed TCRB transcripts. Sequenced by immunoSEQ multiplex PCR; TCRdb stores in-frame clones only, minus some. The sample has around 300,000 clones; 8% are singletons. The CDR3 totals 11 residues. V shed 7 bases and J shed 8 bases, with 12 bases lying between them. Per germline, CDR1 SGHRS and CDR2 YFSETQ. Purity of each sorted population was above 95%. General observations from the study: Although PCR might favor shorter templates, it would do so equally in patients and controls.

V is TRBV5-1 and J is TRBJ1-1; D call uncertain. Input material: central memory CD4+ T cells from blood. This sequence was found in a young woman in good health. CDR3 bases: TGCGCCAGCCGTCGGTCAGGAGAAGCTTTCTTT. Translating it yields CASRRSGEAFF.